This entry describes one T cell receptor (beta chain). The antigen remains undetermined. Clones were sequenced by immunoSEQ multiplex PCR, and TCRdb holds only the in-frame ones, with some missing. The table shows 300,000 to 350,000 clones, with 70% to 80% occurring only once. This entry belongs to a study of cytotoxic CD8 clonotypes in ibrutinib-treated CLL. Looking at the study overall: Investigators reported some 25 partial and 2 complete responses; after median around 6 years, roughly 15 patients remained remitted and some twelve progressed. Study observations and caveats: Against age-matched healthy donors, baseline clonality ran higher and tracked circulating CD8+ T-cell counts.

The sample consisted of PBMCs, taken before ibrutinib treatment. The source is a human donor with chronic lymphocytic leukemia.

CDR3 nucleotide sequence: TGCAGCGTTCCGGGACAGGGTCAAGAGACCCAGTACTTC. Encoded protein: CSVPGQGQETQYF. This chain connects TRBV29-1 to TRBJ2-5, with 9 bases matching TRBD1. The V gene's germline CDR1 is SQVTM and CDR2 ANQGSEA. The CDR3 loop spans 13 amino acids. V shed 5 bases, J shed 2 bases, and the junction held 3 bases outside the gene matches.